The 14 T cell receptor beta chains listed next were all sequenced from one sample in a study of control samples from healthy donors and cancer patients. Libraries were prepared by immunoSEQ multiplex PCR; TCRdb keeps only in-frame clonotypes and omits some of them. The data hold about 53,000 clones, with 75% to 90% observed a single time. The sequenced sample was PBMCs. These receptors were collected from a man aged 55 to 70 with head and neck cancer.

V usage is TRBV6-6 and J usage is TRBJ2-7; D might be TRBD1 (6 bases). This CDR3 contains 14 residues. The ends were cut back, 8 bases at V and 3 bases at J, with 17 bases in the middle. In germline, CDR1 is MNHNY, CDR2 SVGAGI (reference sequence). The CDR3 region is CASAIGQRDYEQYF. CDR3 in DNA: TGTGCCAGCGCTATCGGACAGCGAGACTACGAGCAGTACTTC.

The chain recombines TRBV12-2 with TRBJ2-3. TRBV12-2 is a pseudogene locus. This CDR3 has 16 residues. CDR3 sequence: CASRLRFGPSTDTQYF. Written as DNA, the CDR3 is TGTGCAAGTCGCTTAAGGTTCGGGCCTAGCACAGATACGCAGTATTTT.

The CDR3 DNA reads as TGCGCCAGCAGCTCCCAACCCGGGACAGCCTATGGCTACACCTTC. It encodes CASSSQPGTAYGYTF. V and J are TRBV5-1 and TRBJ1-2; TRBD1 agrees at 7 bases. Germline V gene data show CDR1 as SGHRS and CDR2 as YFSETQ. J gave up 4 bases and V 3 bases, and 9 bases lay outside the gene matches. The CDR3 loop spans 15 amino acids.

The V call is TRBV6-1, the J call TRBJ2-7, with 9 nucleotides matching TRBD1. Germline CDR1 MNHNS, CDR2 SASEGT. V shed 0 bases and J 1 base; nucleotides not matched to a gene: 1. CDR3 length equals 15 residues. CDR3 loop: CASSEAGTGSYEQYF. CDR3 in DNA: TGTGCCAGCAGTGAAGCTGGGACAGGGTCCTACGAGCAGTACTTC.

This clone was seen more than once but under ten times. The rearrangement joins TRBV30 to TRBJ1-2, with 9 bases identical to TRBD1. Germline V CDR1 and CDR2: GTSNPN, SVGIG (reference sequence). The CDR3 covers 16 residues. The V and J ends lost 2 bases and 5 bases, in that order; junction bases with no gene match: 12. The CDR3 nucleotides read TGTGCCTGGAGTCAGCCTGGACAGGGGTTATATTATGGCTACACCTTC. Its protein is CAWSQPGQGLYYGYTF.

The V gene is TRBV4-1, the J gene TRBJ1-5; D unresolved. CDR1 MGHRA and CDR2 YSYEKL come from the germline V gene. Trimming left V 0 bases short and J 5 bases short, with 20 bases between. The length of the CDR3 is 18 residues. The DNA of the CDR3 is TGCGCCAGCAGCCAAGAATCCTCGTCTCGCAGGTTTTATCAGCCCCAGCATTTT. The encoded protein is CASSQESSSRRFYQPQHF.

This rearrangement joins TRBV9 to TRBJ1-3; D unclear. The ends were cut back, 4 bases at V and 2 bases at J, with 7 bases in the middle. CDR1 is SGDLS, CDR2 YYNGEE, per germline. The CDR3 extends over 13 amino acids. The CDR3 sequence is CASSPPAGNTIYF. Here the CDR3 DNA reads TGTGCCAGCAGCCCCCCAGCTGGAAACACCATATATTTT.

This clone was seen a few times. V gene TRBV5-1 combines with J gene TRBJ2-5; 10 bases are a match to TRBD2. Germline CDR1 is SGHRS and CDR2 is YFSETQ. Trimming took 4 bases from V and 6 from J; bases not matched to a gene: 6. This CDR3 contains 14 residues. CDR3 amino acids: CASSPAGGVKTQYF. The CDR3 nucleotides are TGCGCCAGCAGCCCAGCGGGGGGGGTCAAGACCCAGTACTTC.

The chain carries TRBV18 and TRBJ1-2; D is unclear. Looked up from germline, CDR1 is KGHSH and CDR2 is LQKENI. The CDR3 loop spans 15 amino acids. Between the trimmed V and J ends, which lost 2 bases and 3 bases, there was a span of 13 bases. The CDR3 DNA is TGTGCCAGCTCACCAACGGACGGAGGTTACTATGGCTACACCTTC. Its translation is CASSPTDGGYYGYTF.

This clone was detected a few times. This chain links TRBV18 with TRBJ1-5, with 9 bases fitting TRBD1. The ends lost 4 bases at V and 2 bases at J; junction bases unmatched: 3. This CDR3 is 15 amino acids long. Germline assignment: CDR1 KGHSH and CDR2 LQKENI. CDR3 loop: CASSLQGAGNQPQHF. CDR3 nucleotide sequence: TGTGCCAGCTCACTACAGGGGGCTGGCAATCAGCCCCAGCATTTT.

The CDR3 nucleotides are TGTGCCAGCAGCCCAAGGGACAGTGCCAAAAACATTCAGTACTTC. It codes for CASSPRDSAKNIQYF. V is TRBV5-6 and J is TRBJ2-4, with 7 positions matching TRBD1. This CDR3 spans 15 amino acids. Germline lookup yields CDR1 SGHDT and CDR2 YYEEEE. With V trimmed by 4 bases and J by 1 base, 5 bases remained unmatched.

This CDR3 is CASSLRQGMGADTQYF. The CDR3 DNA sequence: TGTGCCAGCAGCCTAAGACAGGGGATGGGAGCAGATACGCAGTATTTT. The chain combines TRBV7-9 with TRBJ2-3, with TRBD1 matching 8 bases. The CDR3 sequence is 16 residues long. The trim removed 5 bases at V and 4 bases at J, leaving 11 bases unmatched. Germline V gives CDR1 SEHNR, CDR2 FQNEAQ (reference sequence).

A single count supports this clone. The chain couples TRBV5-4 to TRBJ2-1; 9 bases align to TRBD2. Germline CDR1 SGHNT, CDR2 YYREEE (reference sequence). The CDR3 sequence is 18 residues long. V trimming: 4 bases; J trimming: 4 bases; junction bases outside the gene matches: 15. The CDR3 sequence: CASSPRPGAGGEYNEQFF. The CDR3 coding sequence is TGTGCCAGCAGCCCCAGACCGGGAGCGGGGGGTGAATACAATGAGCAGTTCTTC.

This clone was detected a few times. This chain joins TRBV6-5 and TRBJ1-1; D is unresolved. Germline V CDR1 and CDR2: MNHEY, SVGAGI. Trimming pared 2 bases from V and 1 base from J, leaving 8 bases between. This CDR3 spans 14 amino acids. This CDR3 reads CASSYNPPNTEAFF. DNA for the CDR3: TGTGCCAGCAGTTACAACCCCCCGAACACTGAAGCTTTCTTT.